Listed below are T cell receptor beta chains from one sample, sequenced in a study of blood T cell repertoires in COVID-19. Only in-frame clones appear in the TCRdb table, and some are missing; sequencing was by immunoSEQ multiplex PCR. The repertoire includes approximately 170,000 clones, around 83% of them detected once, and roughly 18% sits in the top ten. The material sequenced was peripheral blood. The receptors were sampled from a woman in her 70s who had recovered from COVID-19. Each CDR3 is given with its conserved first and last residue. Clone size is given for some rows only: seen once, a few or many times, or a class if the clone is expanded.

clone_size,j_call,v_call,cdr3_aa
.,TRBJ2-1,TRBV10-3,CAISGTGTSGGEQFF
.,TRBJ2-1,TRBV7-9,CASTRAANNEQFF
.,TRBJ1-2,TRBV18,CASSPRTGGGYGYTF
.,TRBJ2-5,TRBV18,CASSPMGLPEGETQYF
once,TRBJ1-1,TRBV7-9,CASSPKGSEAFF
once,TRBJ1-3,TRBV19,CASSTPDSGPGVYF
.,TRBJ2-1,TRBV18,CASSPPGTGQLNEQFF
.,TRBJ2-3,TRBV12-3/TRBV12-4,CASSFPSGAQYF
once,TRBJ2-6,TRBV27,CASSRPGGVGANVLTF
.,TRBJ1-2,TRBV3-1/TRBV3-2,CASSQDGGPGNYGYTF
.,TRBJ2-1,TRBV6-5,CASTRVGYNEQFF
.,TRBJ2-2,TRBV5-5,CASSINPGQNTGELFF
.,TRBJ2-5,TRBV6-5,CASSYRGWETQYF
few,TRBJ1-6,TRBV2,CASSLRGTYNSPLHF
.,TRBJ1-5,TRBV30,CAWSRLDSRNQPQHF
.,TRBJ1-4,TRBV7-9,CASSLGQGGEKLFF
.,TRBJ2-2,TRBV7-3,CASSLRSGLAGGGTGELFF
.,TRBJ2-3,TRBV3-1/TRBV3-2,CASSQRVLAGRGGRNTQYF
.,TRBJ1-1,TRBV19,CASSTLQVPEAFF
.,TRBJ1-6,TRBV9,CASSGEGPLHF
.,TRBJ2-4,TRBV21-1,CATRVGAKNIQYF
.,TRBJ2-5,TRBV7-9,CASSLPRTGGQETQYF
once,TRBJ2-1,TRBV28,CASSPGLASYEQFF
.,TRBJ2-1,TRBV5-1,CASRWGLGEQFF
.,TRBJ2-7,TRBV5-1,CASSFLAPGEQYF
.,TRBJ1-5,TRBV4-3,CASSQEGGGQPQHF
.,TRBJ1-4,TRBV6-6,CAAWGGRKLFF
.,TRBJ1-2,TRBV20-1,CSASAEDNYGYTF
.,TRBJ1-4,TRBV10-3,CAARGGDRDEKLFF
.,TRBJ1-2,TRBV27,CASSSLVGQGTYGYTF
.,TRBJ1-3,TRBV6-1,CASSEGRVYTIYF
.,TRBJ1-6,TRBV18,CASSPAGQAGDSPLHF
.,TRBJ2-1,TRBV19,CASNRPRLILHNEQFF